Following are 5 T cell receptor beta chains from one sample sequenced in a study of T cell responses to AZD1222 COVID-19 vaccine. Using immunoSEQ multiplex PCR, the repertoire was profiled, and TCRdb retains in-frame clones only, with some absent. The table lists under 85,000 clones, approximately 88% of them singletons, with 5% in the top ten. The input for sequencing was peripheral blood, taken on day 0 of MenACWY control vaccination. The receptor source for this set is an adult in good health.

This chain connects TRBV19 to TRBJ1-1; D is ambiguous. There are 13 residues in the CDR3. V was pared by 1 base and J by 1 base, with 4 bases between. From germline, CDR1 is LNHDA and CDR2 SQIVND (reference sequence). Here the CDR3 DNA reads TGTGCCAGTAGTATAGGCACGAACACTGAAGCTTTCTTT. It is translated as CASSIGTNTEAFF. The full variable domain, rest sourced from reference TRBV19 and TRBJ1-1, is DGGITQSPKYLFRKEGQNVTLSCEQNLNHDAMYWYRQDPGQGLRLIYYSQIVNDFQKGDIAEGYSVSREKKESFPLTVTSAQKNPTAFYLCASSIGTNTEAFFGQGTRLTVV.

The table lists this clone with a count of one. The rearrangement uses TRBV5-1 and TRBJ1-4; D is ambiguous. V was clipped by 0 bases and J by 4 bases, with 10 bases between them. The germline gives CDR1 SGHRS, CDR2 YFSETQ. CDR3 length equals 15 residues. CDR3 in DNA: TGCGCCAGCAGCTTGGTTTCCGGCGGTAATGAAAAACTGTTTTTT. This translates into CASSLVSGGNEKLFF. The variable domain in full, with the rest retrieved from reference TRBV5-1 and TRBJ1-4, is KAGVTQTPRYLIKTRGQQVTLSCSPISGHRSVSWYQQTPGQGLQFLFEYFSETQRNKGNFPGRFSGRQFSNSRSEMNVSTLELGDSALYLCASSLVSGGNEKLFFGSGTQLSVL.

This sequence joins TRBV28 and TRBJ2-3, with a weak D call TRBD2 (6 bases). V gave up 6 bases and J gave up 3 bases, with 10 bases separating them. CDR1 and CDR2 (germline): MDHEN, SYDVKM. The CDR3 runs 13 residues. The CDR3 DNA is TGTGCCAGCAGGGAGGGCGGGACAGATACGCAGTATTTT. Protein: CASREGGTDTQYF.

Concerning this clone itself: A junction boundary mismatches the germline segment, possibly from a read error. The chain links TRBV5-6 to TRBJ1-2; 7 bases fit TRBD1. The CDR3 contains 13 residues. Germline V lookup: CDR1 SGHDT, CDR2 YYEEEE. CDR3 residues: CASSLWGTAPSDF. CDR3 sequence (DNA): TGTGCCAGCAGCTTGTGGGGGACAGCCCCGTCGGATTTC.

The J gene is TRBJ1-1, the V gene TRBV29-1; D is unresolved. This CDR3 has 12 amino acids. Per the germline V gene, CDR1 is SQVTM and CDR2 is ANQGSEA. V was cut by 1 base and J by 2 bases, with 5 bases left in between. CDR3 amino acids: CSVEGVNTEAFF. DNA for the CDR3: TGCAGCGTTGAAGGGGTCAACACTGAAGCTTTCTTT. Looking up the rest from reference TRBV29-1 and TRBJ1-1 gives the full variable domain: SAVISQKPSRDICQRGTSLTIQCQVDSQVTMMFWYRQQPGQSLTLIATANQGSEATYESGFVIDKFPISRPNLTFSTLTVSNMSPEDSSIYLCSVEGVNTEAFFGQGTRLTVV.